This T cell receptor (beta chain) was recorded in a study of cytomegalovirus exposure and HLA in healthy donors. This clone was observed a handful of times. The CDR3 length is 13 residues. Germline V CDR1 and CDR2: SGHTA, FQGNSA. V was clipped by 2 bases and J by 6 bases, with 10 bases between them. The PCR employed 60 Vbeta primers together with 13 Jbeta primers. The data were produced by immunoSEQ multiplex PCR, yet TCRdb's version contains in-frame clones alone and is incomplete. The sample consists of about 200,000 clones, over 65% of them appearing once. The sample consisted of PBMCs. The source is a woman in her twenties or thirties in good health and CMV-seronegative. The chain uses TRBV7-2 and TRBJ1-1; perhaps TRBD1 as D (6 bases). This CDR3 reads CASSLTGLAEAFF. The CDR3 region has the DNA TGTGCCAGCAGCTTAACAGGGCTGGCTGAAGCTTTCTTT.